Listed below are T cell receptor beta chains from one sample, sequenced in a study of PD-L1 blockade in urothelial cancer. TCRdb keeps only in-frame clones here, not all; method: immunoSEQ multiplex PCR. The data show about 2,500 clones, with 37% seen just once and 19% held by the top ten. The specimen comprised tumor tissue, sampled before atezolizumab (anti-PD-L1) treatment. The receptors stem from a man aged 55 to 70 with urothelial cancer. Each CDR3 is given with its conserved first and last residue. Each record gives: CDR3 DNA, CDR3 protein, D gene, clone size, J gene, V gene. D genes are given only for firm matches. Clone size is not always given. Where it is, it says once, few, many or a class for expanded clones.

TGTGCCAGCAGCCAACTCACCGGACTAGCTAGCACAGATACGCAGTATTTT	CASSQLTGLASTDTQYF	TRBD2	-	TRBJ2-3	TRBV14
TGTGCCAGCAGCATACAGGGCTCGAATTCACCCCTCCACTTT	CASSIQGSNSPLHF	-	few	TRBJ1-6	TRBV11-3
TGTGCCAGCAGCCAAGTCTTGAAAGATGAAGAAAAACTGTTTTTT	CASSQVLKDEEKLFF	-	few	TRBJ1-4	TRBV11-3
TGCAGCGTTGGGGACAGAGCTAACGGGGAGCTGTTTTTT	CSVGDRANGELFF	TRBD1	few	TRBJ2-2	TRBV29-1
TGTGCCAGCAGTTTTGGGGGAGTCTATGAGACCCAGTACTTC	CASSFGGVYETQYF	-	-	TRBJ2-5	TRBV28
TGTGCCAGTAGTATCGGCATAGCGGGGGGGCCGAGGGAGCAGTACTTC	CASSIGIAGGPREQYF	TRBD2	-	TRBJ2-7	TRBV19
TGTGCCAGCTCACCAGGGGTGAACACTGAAGCTTTCTTT	CASSPGVNTEAFF	-	-	TRBJ1-1	TRBV18
TGTGCCAGCCGGCCAGGAGGGTTAAACGAGCAGTACTTC	CASRPGGLNEQYF	-	-	TRBJ2-7	TRBV19
TGTGCCAGCAGCCTTACGGGACAGATTTATGGCTACACCTTC	CASSLTGQIYGYTF	TRBD1	-	TRBJ1-2	TRBV6-8
TGCGCCAGCAGCCAGGCCTCGGGGGCAGGGGGCGGCTACGAGCAGTACTTC	CASSQASGAGGGYEQYF	TRBD1	medium-sized	TRBJ2-7	TRBV4-1